This passage covers 8 T cell receptor beta chains from one sample sequenced in a study of control samples from healthy donors and cancer patients. This table comes from immunoSEQ multiplex PCR, and its TCRdb copy is limited to in-frame clones, with some not included. The table shows 160,000 or so clones, with more than 85% occurring only once. Sequences were obtained from blood. These receptors were collected from a man aged 45-65 years in good health.

The V call is TRBV27, the J call TRBJ1-1, with a weak D call TRBD1 (5 bases). The ends were cut back, 4 bases at V and 10 bases at J, with 7 bases in the middle. The CDR3 loop spans 10 amino acids. Germline CDR1 is MNHEY and CDR2 is SMNVEV (reference sequence). The CDR3 DNA reads as TGTGCCAGCAGTTGGAGGGGAGCTTTCTTT. Translating it yields CASSWRGAFF.

This sequence joins TRBV2 and TRBJ1-6; possibly TRBD1 for D (5 bases). The germline V gene has CDR1 SNHLY and CDR2 FYNNEI. This CDR3 is built from 14 residues. Between the trimmed V and J ends, which lost 11 bases and 6 bases, there was a span of 17 bases. The CDR3 region has the DNA TGTGCCGGCAAAGGGGCTATCCTTAATTCACCCCTCCACTTT. Protein: CAGKGAILNSPLHF.

The chain employs TRBV24-1 and TRBJ2-1; 8 bases are shared with TRBD1. In germline, CDR1 is KGHDR, CDR2 SFDVKD. The CDR3 loop spans 15 amino acids. The J segment lost 4 bases and the V segment lost 11 bases, leaving 12 bases of the junction unmatched. This chain's CDR3 is CASTYRDRIYNEQFF. As DNA, the CDR3 is TGTGCCAGTACGTACCGGGACAGGATATACAATGAGCAGTTCTTC.

The J gene is TRBJ2-3, the V gene TRBV7-3; 9 bases match TRBD2. With 2 bases clipped from V and 2 bases from J, the junction kept 5 bases outside the gene matches. The CDR3 is 16 amino acids. Germline V gives CDR1 SGHTA, CDR2 FQGTGA. Here the CDR3 reads CASSLPLAGITDTQYF. In DNA form, the CDR3 reads TGTGCCAGCAGCTTACCCCTAGCGGGAATCACAGATACGCAGTATTTT.

CDR3 nucleotide sequence: TGTGCCAGCAGCTTAGAGGTGGGCGAGCAGTACTTC. This translates into CASSLEVGEQYF. The genes are TRBV7-2 and TRBJ2-7; D is unclear. The CDR3 totals 12 residues. Germline-derived CDR1 and CDR2 are SGHTA and FQGNSA. V shed 1 base and J shed 6 bases, with 7 bases lying between them. The full variable domain, with the rest looked up from reference TRBV7-2 and TRBJ2-7, is GAGVSQSPSNKVTEKGKDVELRCDPISGHTALYWYRQSLGQGLEFLIYFQGNSAPDKSGLPSDRFSAERTGGSVSTLTIQRTQQEDSAVYLCASSLEVGEQYFGPGTRLTVT.

In this sample, this clone turned up once. CDR3 coding DNA: TGTGCCAGCAGCGTAGGTGGACAGGGGTATGAAAACACCATATATTTT. As protein: CASSVGGQGYENTIYF. This chain connects TRBV9 to TRBJ1-3; TRBD1 matches 9 bases. V dropped 0 bases and J dropped 6; count of bases not matched to a gene: 7. Germline-derived CDR1 and CDR2 are SGDLS and YYNGEE. CDR3 length: 16 residues. The variable domain in full, completed from reference TRBV9 and TRBJ1-3, reads DSGVTQTPKHLITATGQRVTLRCSPRSGDLSVYWYQQSLDQGLQFLIQYYNGEERAKGNILERFSAQQFPDLHSELNLSSLELGDSALYFCASSVGGQGYENTIYFGEGSWLTVV.

The J gene is TRBJ2-3, the V gene TRBV25-1, with TRBD1 matching 7 bases. The CDR3 contains 15 residues. Trimming took 6 bases from V and 3 from J; bases not matched to a gene: 9. Per germline, CDR1 MGHDK and CDR2 SYGVNS. CDR3 in amino acids: CASSPFGTATDTQYF. The CDR3 nucleotides are TGTGCCAGCAGCCCCTTCGGGACAGCTACAGATACGCAGTATTTT.

V and J are TRBV5-1 and TRBJ1-2; D perhaps matches TRBD1 (6 bases). V was trimmed by 3 bases and J by 2 bases, leaving 11 bases between them. Per germline, CDR1 SGHRS and CDR2 YFSETQ. The CDR3 loop spans 14 amino acids. The CDR3 protein is CASSSQGQNYGYTF. The CDR3, as DNA: TGCGCCAGCAGCTCCCAAGGACAGAACTATGGCTACACCTTC.